The 22 T cell receptor beta chains presented below share a single source sample, sequenced in a study of response to subunit inactivated influenza vaccine. MiXCR, applied by TCRdb to the RT-PCR reads, yields one record per CDR3 protein. The profile shows 530,000 or so distinct CDR3 sequences, about 25% of them singletons. Sequencing was performed on CD4+ T cells sorted from PBMCs, taken around 5 days after vaccination. The receptors come from a man aged 50 to 60 who received an inactivated influenza vaccine.

The chain has TRBV11-2 and TRBJ2-7; perhaps TRBD2 as D (6 bases). The length of the CDR3 is 14 residues. The germline gives CDR1 SGHAT, CDR2 FQNNGV. The V end lost 6 bases, the J end lost 9 bases, and 21 bases lay between the germline ends. As DNA, the CDR3 is TGTGCCAGCAGGTCCAGCGGGCGAATCGGATGGCAGTACTTC. Protein product: CASRSSGRIGWQYF.

The V and J genes are TRBV19 and TRBJ2-1, with D possibly matching TRBD2 (6 bases). CDR3 length: 17 amino acids. Looked up from germline, CDR1 is LNHDA and CDR2 is SQIVND (reference sequence). Trimming cost V 3 bases and J 0 bases, with 15 bases left between them. The CDR3 sequence: CASSIPTSLISYNEQFF. CDR3 in DNA: TGTGCCAGTAGTATCCCCACTAGCCTAATCTCCTACAATGAGCAGTTCTTC. The variable domain in full, with the rest retrieved from reference TRBV19 and TRBJ2-1, is DGGITQSPKYLFRKEGQNVTLSCEQNLNHDAMYWYRQDPGQGLRLIYYSQIVNDFQKGDIAEGYSVSREKKESFPLTVTSAQKNPTAFYLCASSIPTSLISYNEQFFGPGTRLTVL.

The chain carries TRBV20-1 and TRBJ2-3; a weak D match, TRBD1 (7 bases). Germline assignment: CDR1 DFQATT and CDR2 SNEGSKA (reference sequence). CDR3 length: 13 amino acids. V was trimmed by 5 bases and J by 4 bases, leaving 13 bases between them. The CDR3 sequence is CSAGQGGADTQYF. The CDR3 bases are TGCAGTGCTGGGCAGGGGGGCGCAGATACGCAGTATTTT.

The chain has TRBV20-1 and TRBJ1-6; D possibly corresponds to TRBD1 (5 bases). This CDR3 is built from 12 residues. The ends were cut back, 3 bases at V and 6 bases at J, with 6 bases in the middle. In germline, CDR1 is DFQATT, CDR2 SNEGSKA (reference sequence). The chain's CDR3 is CSASRGNSPLHF. DNA for the CDR3: TGCAGTGCTAGTAGGGGTAATTCACCCCTCCACTTT.

This clonotype was seen a few times. This CDR3 reads CASSLAVLHNQPQHF. The CDR3 DNA reads as TGTGCCAGCAGTTTAGCCGTACTTCACAATCAGCCCCAGCATTTT. J is TRBJ1-5 and V is TRBV12-3 or TRBV12-4; D is undetermined. The CDR3 is 15 residues long. V dropped 0 bases and J dropped 3 bases, with 9 bases sitting between them.

The rearrangement joins TRBV5-1 to TRBJ1-4, with 10 bases aligning to TRBD1. V trimming: 4 bases; J trimming: 7 bases; junction bases outside the gene matches: 7. The CDR3 runs to 15 residues. Germline-derived CDR1 and CDR2 are SGHRS and YFSETQ. Here the CDR3 reads CASSLGRTGGEKLFF. The CDR3 DNA reads as TGCGCCAGCAGCCTTGGCCGGACAGGGGGTGAAAAACTGTTTTTT.

J is TRBJ1-6 and V is TRBV20-1, with no clear D. This CDR3 spans 15 amino acids. CDR1 is DFQATT and CDR2 is SNEGSKA in the germline V gene (reference sequence). V was cut by 3 bases and J by 0 bases, with 9 bases left in between. DNA for the CDR3: TGCAGTGCTAGTCCCCCCAACTCCTATAATTCACCCCTCCACTTT. Translation gives CSASPPNSYNSPLHF.

CDR3 sequence reads: CASSPRQGADEQYF. The CDR3 DNA follows: TGTGCCAGCAGCCCTAGACAGGGGGCGGACGAGCAGTACTTC. The chain links TRBV28 to TRBJ2-7; 10 nucleotides agree with TRBD1. CDR1 is MDHEN, CDR2 SYDVKM, per germline. The CDR3 has 14 residues. Trimming removed 6 bases from V and 5 bases from J; junction bases left unmatched: 7.

This chain connects TRBV5-6 to TRBJ1-1; 8 bases match TRBD1. Germline CDR1 and CDR2: SGHDT and YYEEEE. Trimming at V came to 1 base and at J to 4 bases, leaving 15 bases not matched to a gene. This CDR3 is 18 amino acids long. The CDR3 sequence is CASSLLATGASLGTEAFF. CDR3 coding DNA: TGTGCCAGCAGCTTGTTGGCGACAGGGGCTTCCTTGGGCACTGAAGCTTTCTTT.

In this sample, this clonotype turned up a few times. This sequence joins TRBV3-1 and TRBJ1-2; the D gene is possibly TRBD1 (6 bases). V lost 0 bases and J lost 2, with 10 bases in between. The CDR3 contains 15 residues. Germline CDR1 reads LGHDT; CDR2 reads YNNKEL (reference sequence). CDR3 in DNA: TGTGCCAGCAGCCAAGATTTTGGGGGCAACTATGGCTACACCTTC. It translates to CASSQDFGGNYGYTF.

CDR3 sequence reads: CASSLQGGHYGYTF. The CDR3 DNA reads TGCGCCAGCAGCCTCCAAGGGGGACACTATGGCTACACCTTC. The J gene is TRBJ1-2, the V gene TRBV5-1; the D gene is possibly TRBD1 (6 bases). Germline lookup yields CDR1 SGHRS and CDR2 YFSETQ. Trimming pared 4 bases from V and 3 bases from J, leaving 13 bases between. CDR3 size: 14 residues.

This clonotype was observed a few times. V gene TRBV20-1 combines with J gene TRBJ2-7; 7 bases line up with TRBD2. The germline V gene encodes CDR1 DFQATT and CDR2 SNEGSKA (reference sequence). The trim removed 3 bases at V and 2 bases at J, leaving 4 bases unmatched. CDR3 length equals 13 residues. CDR3 in DNA: TGCAGTGCTAGCCTAGCGGAAGCCTACGAGCAGTACTTC. Amino acids: CSASLAEAYEQYF.

V usage is TRBV4-3 and J usage is TRBJ1-1; D may be TRBD1 (5 bases). Germline values: CDR1 LGHNA, CDR2 YSLEER. Trimming took off 0 bases at V and 4 bases at J, with 6 bases between the two ends. The CDR3 consists of 13 residues. CDR3: CASSQERGTEAFF. In nucleotides, the CDR3 is TGCGCCAGCAGCCAAGAAAGGGGCACTGAAGCTTTCTTT.

CDR3 protein: CASSVGTGGQSPLHF. In DNA, the CDR3 is TGTGCCAGCAGCGTAGGGACAGGGGGTCAATCACCCCTCCACTTT. The rearrangement uses TRBV9 and TRBJ1-6; 10 nucleotides line up with TRBD1. Trimming cost V 0 bases and J 10 bases; bases outside gene matches: 4. From germline, CDR1 is SGDLS and CDR2 YYNGEE. The CDR3 is 15 amino acids. Full variable domain (remainder filled in from reference TRBV9 and TRBJ1-6): DSGVTQTPKHLITATGQRVTLRCSPRSGDLSVYWYQQSLDQGLQFLIQYYNGEERAKGNILERFSAQQFPDLHSELNLSSLELGDSALYFCASSVGTGGQSPLHFGNGTRLTVT.

In its sample, this clonotype was seen a few times. The V call is TRBV13, the J call TRBJ2-7, with 8 bases matching TRBD2. Unmatched junction bases numbered 5, after V lost 5 bases and J lost 2 bases. Germline V lookup: CDR1 PRHDT, CDR2 FYEKMQ (reference sequence). The CDR3 is made up of 14 amino acids. The CDR3 loop is CASSPRTSPYEQYF. CDR3 DNA: TGTGCCAGCAGCCCCCGGACTAGCCCCTACGAGCAGTACTTC.

The rearrangement uses TRBV9 and TRBJ2-4; TRBD2 aligns across 9 bases. Germline lookup yields CDR1 SGDLS and CDR2 YYNGEE. The CDR3 is 14 residues long. J lost 5 bases, V lost 0 bases, and 0 bases had no gene match. CDR3 amino acids: CASSVGLAENIQYF. CDR3 DNA sequence: TGTGCCAGCAGCGTAGGACTAGCGGAAAACATTCAGTACTTC.

This sequence joins TRBV28 and TRBJ2-3; 8 bases match TRBD2. Germline CDR1 is MDHEN and CDR2 is SYDVKM. The ends lost 2 bases at V and 5 bases at J; junction bases unmatched: 9. The CDR3 sequence is 16 residues long. CDR3 DNA sequence: TGTGCCAGCAGTTTAACGGGTCGCGGGAGGTTAGATACGCAGTATTTT. Its translation: CASSLTGRGRLDTQYF.

This clonotype was observed a handful of times. The chain employs TRBV5-1 and TRBJ2-2; no definite D call. CDR3 length: 15 amino acids. The germline gives CDR1 SGHRS, CDR2 YFSETQ. V lost 7 bases and J lost 1, with 14 bases in between. In nucleotides, the CDR3 is TGCGCCAGCGCAAAAGACCAGCGGAACACCGGGGAGCTGTTTTTT. Translated, it gives CASAKDQRNTGELFF.

J is TRBJ2-5 and V is TRBV15; D not resolved. In germline, CDR1 is LNHNV, CDR2 YYDKDF (reference sequence). Trimming shortened V by 5 bases and J by 10 bases, and 17 bases separated the two germline ends. CDR3 length equals 13 residues. The CDR3 DNA is TGTGCCACCAGCTCCCGGTCTGGGTGGGACCAGTACTTC. The encoded protein is CATSSRSGWDQYF. The entire variable domain, with the rest obtained from reference TRBV15 and TRBJ2-5, is as follows: DAMVIQNPRYQVTQFGKPVTLSCSQTLNHNVMYWYQQKSSQAPKLLFHYYDKDFNNEADTPDNFQSRRPNTSFCFLDIRSPGLGDTAMYLCATSSRSGWDQYFGPGTRLLVL.

V and J are TRBV29-1 and TRBJ2-1; 7 nucleotides line up with TRBD2. The CDR3 loop spans 12 amino acids. The ends lost 6 bases at V and 10 bases at J; junction bases unmatched: 9. Germline CDR1 SQVTM, CDR2 ANQGSEA. The DNA of the CDR3 is TGCAGCGTCCAAGCCACTAGCGCCGAGCAGTTCTTC. Protein product: CSVQATSAEQFF.

This clonotype was observed once. This chain links TRBV29-1 with TRBJ2-5; D possibly uses TRBD1 or TRBD2 (5 bases each). Deletions cut 7 bases from V and 1 base from J, with 16 bases between. Germline lookup yields CDR1 SQVTM and CDR2 ANQGSEA. The CDR3 is 14 amino acids. The CDR3 bases are TGCAGCGGAGGGTCTTGGGGCCTCCAAGAGACCCAGTACTTC. It yields the protein CSGGSWGLQETQYF.

This clonotype was seen ten or more times. The genes are TRBV20-1 and TRBJ2-1; TRBD2 matches at 11 bases. The V and J ends lost 1 base and 8 bases, in that order; junction bases with no gene match: 4. This CDR3 comprises 14 residues. Germline-derived CDR1 and CDR2 are DFQATT and SNEGSKA (reference sequence). The CDR3: CSARGTSGSYEQFF. Written as DNA, the CDR3 is TGCAGTGCTAGAGGGACTAGCGGGTCGTATGAGCAGTTCTTC.